This is a list of T cell receptor beta chains from one sample in a study of shared clonotypes between healthy human individuals. Measured with immunoSEQ multiplex PCR; TCRdb has only the in-frame clones, and not every one. The table lists 550,000 to 850,000 clones, around 77% of them singletons. Sequenced sample: memory CD4+ T cells sorted from blood. These receptor sequences come from a woman aged 25 to 39 in good health. Each CDR3 is given with its conserved first and last residue. The D gene is left open where the match is weak. The listing skips clone size in some rows; elsewhere it reads once, few, many or a size class.

d_gene: NA
abundance: NA
v_gene: TRBV7-9
j_gene: TRBJ2-7
CDR3nt: TGTGCCAGCAGCTTCACTGGGCTTGACTCCTACGAGCAGTACTTC
CDR3aa: CASSFTGLDSYEQYF

d_gene: TRBD1
abundance: NA
v_gene: TRBV28
j_gene: TRBJ1-2
CDR3nt: TGTGCCAGCCTGTTAGGGGGCAGCTATGGCTACACCTTC
CDR3aa: CASLLGGSYGYTF

d_gene: TRBD1
abundance: NA
v_gene: TRBV4-1
j_gene: TRBJ2-7
CDR3nt: TGCGCCAGCAGCCGGATAATTTCCGGGACAGGCCGTTCCTACGAGCAGTACTTC
CDR3aa: CASSRIISGTGRSYEQYF

d_gene: NA
abundance: once
v_gene: TRBV2
j_gene: TRBJ1-1
CDR3nt: TGTGCCAGCAGTGAATTATGGGGGGAAGCTTTCTTT
CDR3aa: CASSELWGEAFF

d_gene: NA
abundance: NA
v_gene: TRBV7-9
j_gene: TRBJ1-1
CDR3nt: TGTGCCAGCAGCCGCGCGGGAGTGAACACTGAAGCTTTCTTT
CDR3aa: CASSRAGVNTEAFF

d_gene: NA
abundance: NA
v_gene: TRBV7-8
j_gene: TRBJ1-2
CDR3nt: TGTGCCAGCAGCCCCCGAAACCAGGGCGGTGACTATGGCTACACCTTC
CDR3aa: CASSPRNQGGDYGYTF

d_gene: NA
abundance: NA
v_gene: TRBV29-1
j_gene: TRBJ2-7
CDR3nt: TGCAGCGCCCTAAGGGGGATCGAGCAGTACTTC
CDR3aa: CSALRGIEQYF

d_gene: NA
abundance: NA
v_gene: TRBV19
j_gene: TRBJ1-5
CDR3nt: TGTGCCAGTAGTATAGTAGGGAGACAACCCAATCAGCCCCAGCATTTT
CDR3aa: CASSIVGRQPNQPQHF

d_gene: NA
abundance: NA
v_gene: TRBV7-9
j_gene: TRBJ2-7
CDR3nt: TGTGCCAGCAGCTCCGGGACTGGGACCTACGAGCAGTACTTC
CDR3aa: CASSSGTGTYEQYF

d_gene: NA
abundance: NA
v_gene: TRBV6-1
j_gene: TRBJ1-4
CDR3nt: TGTGCCAGCACCCCGGGTGATGGACTCAAAAAACTGTTTTTT
CDR3aa: CASTPGDGLKKLFF

d_gene: TRBD2
abundance: NA
v_gene: TRBV4-2
j_gene: TRBJ2-7
CDR3nt: TGTGCCAGCAGCCAACTACCTCATCCGGGACTAGCGGGAGGGGAGCAGTACTTC
CDR3aa: CASSQLPHPGLAGGEQYF

d_gene: NA
abundance: NA
v_gene: TRBV18
j_gene: TRBJ1-2
CDR3nt: TGTGCCAGCTCACCATATTCTAACTATGGCTACACCTTC
CDR3aa: CASSPYSNYGYTF

d_gene: NA
abundance: NA
v_gene: TRBV9
j_gene: TRBJ2-3
CDR3nt: TGTGCCAGCAGCGTTCACTTCACAGATACGCAGTATTTT
CDR3aa: CASSVHFTDTQYF

d_gene: NA
abundance: NA
v_gene: TRBV30
j_gene: TRBJ2-6
CDR3nt: TGTGCCTGTAACTCTGGGGCCAACGTCCTGACTTTC
CDR3aa: CACNSGANVLTF

d_gene: NA
abundance: many
v_gene: TRBV5-1
j_gene: TRBJ2-7
CDR3nt: TGCGCCAGCAGCTTGAGTTTTGGATCCCCAACCTACGAGCAGTACTTC
CDR3aa: CASSLSFGSPTYEQYF

d_gene: NA
abundance: NA
v_gene: TRBV5-4
j_gene: TRBJ2-3
CDR3nt: TGTGCCAGCAGCTTGGGGGCTCAATACTATTTT
CDR3aa: CASSLGAQYYF